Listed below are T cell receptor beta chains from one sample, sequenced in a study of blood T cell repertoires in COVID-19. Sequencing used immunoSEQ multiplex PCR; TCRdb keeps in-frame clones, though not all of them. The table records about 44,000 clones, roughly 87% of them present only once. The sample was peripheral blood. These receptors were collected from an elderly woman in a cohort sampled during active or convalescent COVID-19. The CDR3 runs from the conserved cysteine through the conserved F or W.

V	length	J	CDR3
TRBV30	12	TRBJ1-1	CAWGDRASEAFF
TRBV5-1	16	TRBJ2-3	CASSFSPIGVTDTQYF
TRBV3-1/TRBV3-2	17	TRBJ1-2	CASSQETGAPTNYGYTF
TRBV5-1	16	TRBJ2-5	CASSSGTGGYQETQYF
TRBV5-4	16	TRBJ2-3	CASSPGTSGFTDTQYF
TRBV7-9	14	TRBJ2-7	CASSLGQLPYEQYF
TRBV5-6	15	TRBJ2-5	CASSRMTEYQETQYF
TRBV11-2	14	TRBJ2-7	CASSLGLAGYEQYF
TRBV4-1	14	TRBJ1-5	CASSPRSSNQPQHF
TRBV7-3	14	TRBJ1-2	CASSLFGGLRGYTF
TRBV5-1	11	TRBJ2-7	CASSLVDEQYF
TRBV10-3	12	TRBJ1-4	CAIRDSNEILFF
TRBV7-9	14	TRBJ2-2	CASNRGGITGELFF
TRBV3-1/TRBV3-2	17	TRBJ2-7	CASSQTHRDSYSYEQYF